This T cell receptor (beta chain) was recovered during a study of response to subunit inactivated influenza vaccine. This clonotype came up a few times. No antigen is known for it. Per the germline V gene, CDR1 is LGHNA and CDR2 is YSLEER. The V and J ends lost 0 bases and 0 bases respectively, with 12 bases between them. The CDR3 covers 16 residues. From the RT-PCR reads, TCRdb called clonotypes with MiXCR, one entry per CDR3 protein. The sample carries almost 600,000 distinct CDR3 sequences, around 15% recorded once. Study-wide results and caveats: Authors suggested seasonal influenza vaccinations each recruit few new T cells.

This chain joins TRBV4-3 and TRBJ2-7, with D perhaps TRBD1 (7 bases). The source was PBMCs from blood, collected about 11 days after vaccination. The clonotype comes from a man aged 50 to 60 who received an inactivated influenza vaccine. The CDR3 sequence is CASSQDRQGGSYEQYF. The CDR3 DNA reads TGCGCCAGCAGCCAAGATCGTCAGGGGGGCTCCTACGAGCAGTACTTC.